This TCR beta chain is from a study of blood T cells in healthy people across ages. Notes on the study in general: The unknown donor CMV status may have confounded expanded clonotype changes. Among T cells, TCR beta diversity per million cells dropped roughly linearly as age rose.

This CDR3 comprises 15 residues. Germline V gives CDR1 DFQATT, CDR2 SNEGSKA (reference sequence). J was trimmed by 5 bases and V by 1 base; bases with no gene match: 7. Primers used in a second PCR of about 6 to 11 cycles were a sample-barcoded 5' primer and a J-beta primer mix. Through a template-switch adaptor with 12 random nucleotides, each cDNA molecule received a tag. MiXCR was run by TCRdb on the 5' RACE reads, yielding one entry per CDR3 protein. The sample shows under 950,000 distinct CDR3 sequences, 22% of them seen only once. This clonotype was detected only a few times. What it binds is not known.

The sequence derives from a man in his 70s in good health. The specimen sequenced was blood. The chain carries TRBV20-1 and TRBJ2-5, with TRBD2 matching over 10 bases. CDR3 sequence: CSARGLAGGWETQYF. CDR3 bases: TGCAGTGCTAGAGGTTTAGCGGGGGGTTGGGAGACCCAGTACTTC.